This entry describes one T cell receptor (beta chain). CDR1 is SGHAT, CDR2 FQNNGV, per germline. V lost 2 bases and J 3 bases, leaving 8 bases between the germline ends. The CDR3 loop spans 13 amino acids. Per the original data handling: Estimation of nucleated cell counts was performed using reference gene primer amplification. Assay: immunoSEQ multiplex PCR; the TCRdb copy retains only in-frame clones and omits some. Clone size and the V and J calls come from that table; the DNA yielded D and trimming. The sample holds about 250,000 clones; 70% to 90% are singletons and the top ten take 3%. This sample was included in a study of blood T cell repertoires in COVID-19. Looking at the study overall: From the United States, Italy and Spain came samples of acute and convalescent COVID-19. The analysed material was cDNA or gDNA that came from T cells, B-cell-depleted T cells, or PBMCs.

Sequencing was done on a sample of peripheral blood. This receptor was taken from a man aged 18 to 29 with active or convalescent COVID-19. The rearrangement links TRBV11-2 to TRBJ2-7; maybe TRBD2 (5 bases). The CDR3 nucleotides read TGTGCCAGCAGCTTAAGCGGATACTACGAGCAGTACTTC. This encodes CASSLSGYYEQYF.